This T cell receptor beta chain is drawn from a study of cytotoxic CD8 clonotypes in ibrutinib-treated CLL. Study details: The group held approximately eleven relapsed/refractory and around 15 treatment-naive patients, with under 18 IGHV unmutated.

Investigators sought sequencing depths of between 1 in 200,000 and 1 in 1 million T cells. Repertoires were generated with immunoSEQ multiplex PCR, while TCRdb's copy carries only in-frame clones and drops some. Among approximately 150,000 clones listed, 70% to 85% were seen once. Trimming took 0 bases from V and 7 from J; bases not matched to a gene: 8. Germline CDR1 reads GTSNPN; CDR2 reads SVGIG (reference sequence). CDR3 size: 14 residues. The origin of this receptor is a human donor with chronic lymphocytic leukemia. Material: PBMCs, obtained after 24 months of ibrutinib treatment. The gene calls are TRBV30 and TRBJ1-2; 7 bases are a match to TRBD1. The CDR3 is CAWSVLQGGSGYTF. The CDR3 DNA follows: TGTGCCTGGAGTGTACTTCAGGGGGGAAGTGGCTACACCTTC.